This entry features one T cell receptor (beta chain) sequence. This sample was included in a study of patients and donors after allogeneic stem cell transplantation. TCRdb ran MiXCR on the RT-PCR reads and lists one entry per CDR3 protein. The sample records 150,000 to 250,000 distinct CDR3 sequences, around two fifths being singletons. The sequence came from a human donor who was either an allogeneic HSCT recipient or a stem cell or donor lymphocyte infusion donor (not recorded which). It is not recorded whose cells these are; they may come from a transplant donor. Sequencing was carried out using blood, either unsorted or a sorted T cell fraction (not recorded which).

CDR3 in DNA: TGTGCCAGCAGCCCGGGGACAGGGAGTGCGAGTAGCAATCAGCCCCAGCATTTT. Residues: CASSPGTGSASSNQPQHF. The chain combines TRBV6-2 or TRBV6-3 with TRBJ1-5; TRBD1 agrees at 9 bases. CDR3 size: 18 residues. The trim removed 6 bases at V and 0 bases at J, leaving 12 bases unmatched. Germline assignment: CDR1 MNHEY and CDR2 SVGEGT.